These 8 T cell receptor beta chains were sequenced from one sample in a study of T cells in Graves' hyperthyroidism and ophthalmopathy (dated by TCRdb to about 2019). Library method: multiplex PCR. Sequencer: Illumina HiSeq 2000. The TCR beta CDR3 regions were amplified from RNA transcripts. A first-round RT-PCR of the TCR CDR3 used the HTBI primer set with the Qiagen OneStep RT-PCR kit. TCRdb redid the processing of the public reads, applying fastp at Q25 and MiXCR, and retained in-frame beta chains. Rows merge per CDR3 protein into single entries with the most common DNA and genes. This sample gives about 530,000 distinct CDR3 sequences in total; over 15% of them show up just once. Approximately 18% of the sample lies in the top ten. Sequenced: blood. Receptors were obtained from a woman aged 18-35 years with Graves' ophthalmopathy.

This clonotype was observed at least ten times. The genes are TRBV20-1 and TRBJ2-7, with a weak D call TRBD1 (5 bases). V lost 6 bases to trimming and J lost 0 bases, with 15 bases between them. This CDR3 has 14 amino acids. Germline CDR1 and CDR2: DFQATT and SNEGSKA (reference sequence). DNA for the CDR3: TGCAGTGCCCTAACAGGCTCACCCTCCTACGAGCAGTACTTC. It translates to CSALTGSPSYEQYF.

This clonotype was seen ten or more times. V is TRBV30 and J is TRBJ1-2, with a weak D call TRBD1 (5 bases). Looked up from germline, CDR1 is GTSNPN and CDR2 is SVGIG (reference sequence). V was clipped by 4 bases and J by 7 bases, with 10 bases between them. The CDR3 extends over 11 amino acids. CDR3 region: CAWKQGAGYTF. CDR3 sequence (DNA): TGTGCCTGGAAGCAGGGCGCTGGCTACACCTTC.

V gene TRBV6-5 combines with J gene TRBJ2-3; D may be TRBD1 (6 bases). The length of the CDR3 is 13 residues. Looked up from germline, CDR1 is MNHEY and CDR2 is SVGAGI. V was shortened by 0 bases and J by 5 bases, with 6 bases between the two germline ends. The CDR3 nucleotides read TGTGCCAGCAGTTACTCGACAGGAGATACGCAGTATTTT. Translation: CASSYSTGDTQYF.

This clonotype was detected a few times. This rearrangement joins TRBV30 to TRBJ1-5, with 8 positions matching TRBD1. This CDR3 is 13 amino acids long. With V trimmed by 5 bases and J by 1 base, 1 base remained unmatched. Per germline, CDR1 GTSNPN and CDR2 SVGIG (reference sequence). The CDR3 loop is CAWDRGSNQPQHF. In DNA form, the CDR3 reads TGTGCCTGGGACAGGGGAAGCAATCAGCCCCAGCATTTT.

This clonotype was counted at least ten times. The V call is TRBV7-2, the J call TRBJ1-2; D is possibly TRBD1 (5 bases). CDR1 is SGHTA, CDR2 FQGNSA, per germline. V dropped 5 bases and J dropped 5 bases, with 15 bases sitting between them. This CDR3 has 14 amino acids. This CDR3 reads CASSPTGARYGYTF. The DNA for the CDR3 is TGTGCCAGCAGCCCCACCGGGGCTAGGTATGGCTACACCTTC.

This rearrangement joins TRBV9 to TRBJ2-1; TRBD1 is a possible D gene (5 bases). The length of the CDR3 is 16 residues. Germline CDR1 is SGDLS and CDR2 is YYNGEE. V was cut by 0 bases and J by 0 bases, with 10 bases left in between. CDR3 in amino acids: CASSVVVTASYNEQFF. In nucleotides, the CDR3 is TGTGCCAGCAGCGTAGTAGTGACAGCCTCCTACAATGAGCAGTTCTTC. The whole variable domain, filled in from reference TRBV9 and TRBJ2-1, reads DSGVTQTPKHLITATGQRVTLRCSPRSGDLSVYWYQQSLDQGLQFLIQYYNGEERAKGNILERFSAQQFPDLHSELNLSSLELGDSALYFCASSVVVTASYNEQFFGPGTRLTVL.

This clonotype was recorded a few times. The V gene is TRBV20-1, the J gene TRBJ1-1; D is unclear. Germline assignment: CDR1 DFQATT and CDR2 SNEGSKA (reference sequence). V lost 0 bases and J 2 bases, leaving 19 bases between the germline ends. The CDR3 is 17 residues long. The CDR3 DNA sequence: TGCAGTGCTAGAGATGTAAAAGCCGTCGGGTTAAACACTGAAGCTTTCTTT. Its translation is CSARDVKAVGLNTEAFF.

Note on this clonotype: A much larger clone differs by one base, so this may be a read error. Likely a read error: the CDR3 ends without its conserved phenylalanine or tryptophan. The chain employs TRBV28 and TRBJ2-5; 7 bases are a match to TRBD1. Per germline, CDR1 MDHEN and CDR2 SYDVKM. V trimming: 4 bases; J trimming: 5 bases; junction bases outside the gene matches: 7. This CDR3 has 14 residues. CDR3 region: CASSYRGSGETQYS. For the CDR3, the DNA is TGTGCCAGCAGTTACAGGGGCTCGGGCGAGACCCAGTACTCC.